The clone carrying this TCR beta chain showed up just a few times. The antigen is not known. This CDR3 has 17 amino acids. Germline V gives CDR1 MDHEN, CDR2 SYDVKM. Trimming took 5 bases from V and 6 from J, leaving 20 bases between them. TCRdb re-called the reads through MiXCR, storing one row per CDR3 protein. The data contain some 500,000 distinct CDR3 sequences, around two fifths of them singletons. This specimen belongs to a study of T cell repertoires in cytomegalovirus infection. The sequence was collected from a human donor in good health (CMV status not recorded). Some clones in this sample may be carry-over from other donors' samples. V is TRBV28 and J is TRBJ1-6; D is unclear. The source material was cultured PBMCs, sampled from culture after CMV antigen stimulation. In nucleotides, the CDR3 is TGTGCCAGCAGTCGTTTCGTCCGTTCTGCCCGTAATTCACCCCTCCACTTT. Translated: CASSRFVRSARNSPLHF.